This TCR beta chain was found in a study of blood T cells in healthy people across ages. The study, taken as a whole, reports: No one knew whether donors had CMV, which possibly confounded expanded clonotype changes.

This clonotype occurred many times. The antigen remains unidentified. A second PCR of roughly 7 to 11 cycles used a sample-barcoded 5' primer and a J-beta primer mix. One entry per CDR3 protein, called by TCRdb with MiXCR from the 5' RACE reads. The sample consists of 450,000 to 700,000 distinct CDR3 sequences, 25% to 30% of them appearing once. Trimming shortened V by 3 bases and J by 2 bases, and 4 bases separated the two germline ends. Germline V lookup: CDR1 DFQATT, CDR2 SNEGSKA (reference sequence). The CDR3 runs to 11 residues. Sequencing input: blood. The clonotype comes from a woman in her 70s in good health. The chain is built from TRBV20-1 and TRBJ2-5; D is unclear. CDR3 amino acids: CSASPQETQYF. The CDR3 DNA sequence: TGCAGTGCTAGCCCGCAAGAGACCCAGTACTTC.